This passage covers 18 T cell receptor beta chains from one sample sequenced in a study of identical twins. Each CDR3 protein gets one entry after TCRdb re-called the 5' RACE reads with MiXCR. The repertoire includes hundreds of thousands of distinct CDR3 sequences, around an eighth of them detected once, and 1.5% to 2% sits in the top ten. Separately, the same data were catalogued under a study of yellow fever vaccine responses in identical twins.

The material sequenced was PBMCs. The receptors shown here come from a woman aged 18-29 years in good health.

This sequence joins TRBV6-5 and TRBJ2-1, with TRBD2 identical over 8 bases. This CDR3 has 17 amino acids. In germline, CDR1 is MNHEY, CDR2 SVGAGI. V dropped 1 base and J dropped 8; count of bases not matched to a gene: 13. The CDR3 region has the DNA TGTGCCAGCAGTTACTTAAAAACGGGACTAGATAGAGATGAGCAGTTCTTC. It yields the protein CASSYLKTGLDRDEQFF.

The chain couples TRBV29-1 to TRBJ1-3, with D possibly being TRBD1 (5 bases). Germline loops: CDR1 SQVTM, CDR2 ANQGSEA. V was cut by 4 bases and J by 4 bases, with 11 bases left in between. The CDR3 covers 13 residues. CDR3 nucleotide sequence: TGCAGCGTTGTCGGGGCAGCAGGAAACACCATATATTTT. As protein: CSVVGAAGNTIYF.

This clonotype has just a few counts. The rearrangement links TRBV12-3 or TRBV12-4 to TRBJ1-1; 9 nucleotides agree with TRBD1. V shed 5 bases and J 5 bases; nucleotides not matched to a gene: 12. The CDR3 spans 16 residues. This chain's CDR3 is CASSPTGTGYGTEAFF. CDR3 sequence (DNA): TGTGCCAGCAGTCCCACCGGGACAGGGTACGGGACTGAAGCTTTCTTT.

This rearrangement joins TRBV12-3 or TRBV12-4 to TRBJ2-1; possible D gene TRBD1, 6 bases. Between the trimmed V and J ends, which lost 4 bases and 8 bases, there was a span of 21 bases. The CDR3 loop spans 16 amino acids. The CDR3 bases are TGTGCCAGCAGTTCTTCAGGGAAACAGGGATATTATGAGCAGTTCTTC. This encodes CASSSSGKQGYYEQFF.

The chain joins TRBV10-2 to TRBJ1-2; D not resolved. The length of the CDR3 is 13 residues. V lost 3 bases, J lost 7 bases, and 12 bases lay in between. From germline, CDR1 is WSHSY and CDR2 SAAADI. DNA for the CDR3: TGCGCCAGCAGTGATTCGGTGGGCGGTGGCTACACCTTC. It translates to CASSDSVGGGYTF.

The V gene is TRBV9, the J gene TRBJ2-7; TRBD1 or TRBD2 may be the D gene (5 bases each). The CDR3 consists of 15 residues. Trimming took 2 bases from V and 5 from J, leaving 17 bases between them. CDR1 is SGDLS and CDR2 is YYNGEE in the germline V gene. The CDR3 nucleotides read TGTGCCAGCAGCGTCCTTGGGGGAGCAAGGGACGAGCAGTACTTC. This gives the protein CASSVLGGARDEQYF.

This clonotype was seen a few times. V gene TRBV28 combines with J gene TRBJ2-5; TRBD2 matches 14 bases. The CDR3 totals 17 residues. CDR1 is MDHEN, CDR2 SYDVKM, per germline. V dropped 3 bases and J dropped 4; count of bases not matched to a gene: 7. The CDR3, as DNA: TGTGCCAGCAGTTTTGCTTTGACTAGCGGGGGGGGAGAGACCCAGTACTTC. This codes for CASSFALTSGGGETQYF.

This rearrangement joins TRBV5-1 to TRBJ2-7; D is undetermined. CDR1 is SGHRS and CDR2 is YFSETQ in the germline V gene. Trimming pared 0 bases from V and 4 bases from J, leaving 14 bases between. The CDR3 totals 15 residues. CDR3 in DNA: TGCGCCAGCAGCTTGGGACTGAGTGCACCTTACGAGCAGTACTTC. Protein: CASSLGLSAPYEQYF.

The J gene is TRBJ2-6, the V gene TRBV18, with D uncertain. V lost 3 bases and J 0 bases, leaving 12 bases between the germline ends. CDR1 is KGHSH, CDR2 LQKENI, per germline. CDR3 length: 17 amino acids. CDR3 region: CASSPWTVGSGANVLTF. CDR3 bases: TGTGCCAGCTCACCGTGGACGGTCGGCTCTGGGGCCAACGTCCTGACTTTC.

This chain joins TRBV20-1 and TRBJ2-7, with D perhaps assigned TRBD1 or TRBD2 (5 bases each). The CDR3 runs to 14 residues. Germline CDR1 and CDR2: DFQATT and SNEGSKA (reference sequence). The V end lost 1 base, the J end lost 2 bases, and 12 bases lay between the germline ends. CDR3 DNA: TGCAGTGCTAGAGGGCAGGTGGGGGCCTACGAGCAGTACGTC. This sequence encodes CSARGQVGAYEQYV.

The table lists this clonotype with a few counts. This chain uses TRBV7-9 with TRBJ2-4; a weak D match, TRBD2 (5 bases). Per germline, CDR1 SEHNR and CDR2 FQNEAQ (reference sequence). Trimming took 4 bases from V and 1 from J, leaving 8 bases between them. The CDR3 runs to 14 residues. DNA for the CDR3: TGTGCCAGCAGCTCGTGGGAGGCCAAAAACATTCAGTACTTC. This gives the protein CASSSWEAKNIQYF.

The gene calls are TRBV10-1 and TRBJ2-5; D unclear. Germline V lookup: CDR1 WNHNN, CDR2 SYGVQD (reference sequence). The V and J ends lost 0 bases and 4 bases respectively, with 6 bases between them. The CDR3 length is 13 residues. CDR3 protein: CASSESFGETQYF. CDR3 DNA sequence: TGCGCCAGCAGTGAGTCTTTCGGAGAGACCCAGTACTTC.

This chain connects TRBV5-1 to TRBJ2-6, with a tentative D call TRBD1 (5 bases). This CDR3 contains 17 residues. CDR1 is SGHRS and CDR2 is YFSETQ in the germline V gene. Trimming shortened V by 4 bases and J by 0 bases, and 14 bases separated the two germline ends. The DNA for the CDR3 is TGCGCCAGCAGCCCGCCTACAGGCTTCTCTGGGGCCAACGTCCTGACTTTC. Protein: CASSPPTGFSGANVLTF.

This clonotype has at least ten counts. The rearrangement uses TRBV7-8 and TRBJ1-1, with unresolved D. The germline V gene encodes CDR1 SGHVS and CDR2 FQNEAQ. The CDR3 has 13 amino acids. Trimming stripped 5 bases from V and 2 bases from J, with 9 bases between. The CDR3 region has the DNA TGTGCCAGCAGCGAGGACTCAAACACTGAAGCTTTCTTT. As protein: CASSEDSNTEAFF.

This clonotype occurred a few times. This chain connects TRBV12-3 or TRBV12-4 to TRBJ1-2; 8 bases match TRBD1. This CDR3 is 14 amino acids long. The ends lost 5 bases at V and 1 base at J; junction bases unmatched: 3. CDR3 sequence reads: CASSAQGGNYGYTF. CDR3 coding DNA: TGTGCCAGCAGTGCACAGGGGGGTAACTATGGCTACACCTTC.

This clonotype appeared a few times. The chain carries TRBV18 and TRBJ2-7; 10 positions agree with TRBD1. V was clipped by 5 bases and J by 4 bases; unmatched bases: 8. The CDR3 consists of 15 residues. Germline CDR1 reads KGHSH; CDR2 reads LQKENI. CDR3 nucleotides: TGTGCCAGCTCAGGGGACAGGGGTCCACCTTACGAGCAGTACTTC. Translated, it gives CASSGDRGPPYEQYF. The variable domain in full, with the rest retrieved from reference TRBV18 and TRBJ2-7, is NAGVMQNPRHLVRRRGQEARLRCSPMKGHSHVYWYRQLPEEGLKFMVYLQKENIIDESGMPKERFSAEFPKEGPSILRIQQVVRGDSAAYFCASSGDRGPPYEQYFGPGTRLTVT.

In its sample, this clonotype was seen a few times. CDR3 bases: TGTGCCAGCAGTTGGGGACAGGGGGGTAACTATGGCTACACCTTC. Translating gives CASSWGQGGNYGYTF. This chain joins TRBV12-3 or TRBV12-4 and TRBJ1-2, with 11 positions matching TRBD1. This CDR3 comprises 15 residues. With V trimmed by 4 bases and J by 1 base, 2 bases remained unmatched.

V is TRBV2 and J is TRBJ2-2, with 10 bases identical to TRBD2. V lost 7 bases to trimming and J lost 4 bases; unmatched junction nucleotides: 6. CDR1 is SNHLY, CDR2 FYNNEI, per germline. This CDR3 comprises 15 residues. The DNA for the CDR3 is TGTGCCAGCAAGAAGCGGGGGGGCAGCACCGGGGAGCTGTTTTTT. Encoded protein: CASKKRGGSTGELFF.